Reported below is one TCR beta chain. Time point denoted: pretreatment peripheral blood. The source of the sample is a study of PD-L1 blockade in urothelial cancer. Background on the study: Patients previously received 0 to 3 chemotherapy regimens. Blood analysis took place 3 weeks (second dose) and 6 weeks after treatment start.

Data came from immunoSEQ multiplex PCR; TCRdb stores just in-frame clones and leaves some out. The profile shows around 68,000 clones, about 81% of them singletons. The CDR3 loop spans 14 amino acids. Trimming took off 5 bases at V and 2 bases at J, with 13 bases between the two ends. CDR1 LNHDA and CDR2 SQIVND come from the germline V gene (reference sequence). The TCR sequence derives from a man between 65 and 85 years old with urothelial cancer. The sample here was PBMCs, taken around atezolizumab (anti-PD-L1) treatment. The rearrangement links TRBV19 to TRBJ2-7; TRBD2 is a possible D gene (6 bases). DNA for the CDR3: TGTGCCAGTAGTCCCGGGACTTCGGCCTACGAGCAGTACTTC. Its protein product is CASSPGTSAYEQYF.